The clone carrying this TCR beta chain was observed many times. The read comes to an end 3 residues before the CDR3 does, leaving the germline J gene to fill in the end. This specimen belongs to a study of T cell clonality in common variable immunodeficiency. This CDR3 has 16 residues. Germline V gene lookup returns CDR1 SGHTA and CDR2 FQGTGA. Trimming took off 4 bases at V and 3 bases at J, with 15 bases between the two ends. Clones were read by immunoSEQ multiplex PCR, and TCRdb kept only the in-frame ones, dropping some. This repertoire holds approximately 30,000 clones, and none appear only once. The sample comprised peripheral blood mononuclear cells. The sequence derives from a person aged 18 to 75 in good health. This chain connects TRBV7-3 to TRBJ2-2; possibly TRBD1 for D (5 bases). Partial CDR3 DNA: TGTGCCAGCAGCTCTTACCTGGGGCAGGACACCGGGGAG. Protein sequence: CASSSYLGQDTGE. The entire CDR3 is CASSSYLGQDTGELFF. Drawing the rest from reference TRBV7-3 and TRBJ2-2, the complete variable domain is GAGVSQTPSNKVTEKGKYVELRCDPISGHTALYWYRQSLGQGPEFLIYFQGTGAADDSGLPNDRFFAVRPEGSVSTLKIQRTERGDSAVYLCASSSYLGQDTGELFFGEGSRLTVL.